Detailed here is one TCR beta chain. The ends lost 4 bases at V and 4 bases at J; junction bases unmatched: 5. CDR3 length: 15 residues. Germline-derived CDR1 and CDR2 are SGHDN and FVKESK. This entry is derived from a study of shared clonotypes between healthy human individuals. Researchers ran the assay at a deep level. TCRdb's copy holds only in-frame clones and misses some; the assay was immunoSEQ multiplex PCR. The sample holds about 820,000 clones, 92% seen once. As defined, naive CD8 cells were CD45RO-negative and positively selected for CCR7, with terminally differentiated effector memory CD45RA+ cells excluded.

Source material: naive CD8+ T cells sorted from blood. The rearrangement uses TRBV14 and TRBJ2-2; 8 nucleotides line up with TRBD1. This receptor was taken from a man aged 25-40 years in good health. CDR3 sequence: CASSRTGFITGELFF. Here the CDR3 DNA reads TGTGCCAGCAGCCGGACAGGGTTTATCACCGGGGAGCTGTTTTTT.